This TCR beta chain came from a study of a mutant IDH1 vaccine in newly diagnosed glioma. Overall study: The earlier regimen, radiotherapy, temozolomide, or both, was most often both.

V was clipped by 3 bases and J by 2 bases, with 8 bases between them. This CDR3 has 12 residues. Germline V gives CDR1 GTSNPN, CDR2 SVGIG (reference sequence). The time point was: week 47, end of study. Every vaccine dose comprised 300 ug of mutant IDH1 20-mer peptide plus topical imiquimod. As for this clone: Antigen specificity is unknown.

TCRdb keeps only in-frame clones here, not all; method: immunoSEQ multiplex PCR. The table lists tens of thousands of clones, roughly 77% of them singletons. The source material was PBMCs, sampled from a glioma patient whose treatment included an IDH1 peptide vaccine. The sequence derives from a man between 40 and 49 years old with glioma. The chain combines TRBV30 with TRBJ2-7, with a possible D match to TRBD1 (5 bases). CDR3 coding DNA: TGTGCCTGGAGGCTGGGGCCCTACGAGCAGTACTTC. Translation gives CAWRLGPYEQYF. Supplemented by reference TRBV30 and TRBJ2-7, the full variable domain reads SQTIHQWPATLVQPVGSPLSLECTVEGTSNPNLYWYRQAAGRGLQLLFYSVGIGQISSEVPQNLSASRPQDRQFILSSKKLLLSDSGFYLCAWRLGPYEQYFGPGTRLTVT.